One TCR beta chain is described in this entry. Its antigen is still unknown. The junction and the germline gene differ at one end; a read error may be behind it. The data were taken from a study of cytomegalovirus exposure and HLA in healthy donors. Points from the study as a whole: The study recorded fewer than 200 TCR beta chains that were cytomegalovirus-associated.

With 60 Vbeta and 13 Jbeta primers, the PCR was carried out. Method: immunoSEQ multiplex PCR; TCRdb's copy keeps in-frame clones and lacks some. The sample contains 150,000 to 200,000 clones, around 87% of which appear only once. Sequenced material: PBMCs. The receptor was derived from a woman aged 18-29 years in good health and CMV-seronegative.

The CDR3, as DNA: TGTGCCAGCTTCGAGATCCGGGGGGGAGCCAATTTC. It yields the protein CASFEIRGGANF. The chain is built from TRBV2 and TRBJ2-7; 8 nucleotides align to TRBD2. CDR1 and CDR2 from the germline V gene are SNHLY and FYNNEI. The CDR3 runs 12 residues.